This T cell receptor (beta chain) emerged from a study of blood T cell repertoires in COVID-19 (dated by TCRdb to 2018 to 2020). Broadly, across the study: Samples from collaborators originated in the United States, Italy and Spain and spanned both the acute and convalescent phases of COVID-19. The material from the prospective study consisted of cDNA or gDNA derived from T cells, B-cell-depleted T cells, or PBMCs. Subjects who had been exposed to COVID-19, were actively infected with it, or had recovered from it provided the deeply sampled blood TCRbeta repertoires that made up the dataset. The repertoires were made available in a free public database intended to serve as a resource for research on the immune response to SARS-CoV-2. The samples were drawn from the first 160 participants of the ongoing ImmuneRACE study and from under 1,500 subjects provided by 6 global collaborators. The sample metadata nearly always contained a de-identified subject ID, COVID-19 status, age in years and sex. Where HLA class I and class II types were available, the types were taken from metadata supplied by the sample provider, not from assay-based typing. Study-wide conclusions, independent of this receptor: Clinical and demographic metadata were provided uncurated, with the amount varying by source and participant.

TCRbeta CDR3 regions were amplified from genomic DNA by means of the immunoSEQ Assay, a bias-controlled multiplex PCR. As for the authors' bioinformatics: Nucleated cell counts per sample were estimated from amplification of reference gene primers within the assay. Sequence reads were collapsed and filtered to measure the absolute abundance of every unique TCRbeta CDR3 rearrangement. For each sample, productive Simpson clonality was calculated as the square root of Simpson's diversity index over productive rearrangements. Not all clones reach the TCRdb copy of this immuneACCESS table, which keeps in-frame sequences only. Checked studies attribute under half of the gap to unresolved V genes and leave the rest unexplained. The DNA gave D and trimming, while V, J and clone size come from that table. Counted in this sample were 30,000 to 40,000 clones; 90% of them appeared once. Clones ranked in the top ten supply 25% to 30% of the sample.

This clone turned up a few times. The clone's antigen remains unknown. Per-nucleotide qualities are absent, and no much larger clonotype sits a single base away. The collaborating institutions used their own protocols to collect whole blood in K2EDTA tubes. Collaborator samples were shipped for TCRbeta analysis as frozen whole blood, isolated PBMCs, or DNA extracted from either sample type. The sequencing sample was made of peripheral blood. The source is a man in his sixties with active or convalescent COVID-19.

The CDR3 amino acid sequence is: CASSPQGTAYEQYF. The DNA sequence is given as TGTGCCAGCTCACCACAAGGGACAGCCTACGAGCAGTACTTC. The chain is made from TRBV18 and TRBJ2-7, with 7 bases aligning to TRBD1. CDR1 and CDR2 (KGHSH, LQKENI) derive from the germline V gene. The germline V and J ends show losses of 1 base and 2 bases respectively, and no gene match explains 2 bases of the junction. The CDR3 contains 14 residues, cysteine and phenylalanine counted. The only DNA kept is the CDR3, 42 bases in frame from the first base.